One and the same sample provided the 32 T cell receptor beta chains below, sequenced in a study of blood T cells in healthy people across ages. PCR was performed a second time for about 7 to 11 cycles using a sample-barcoded 5' primer and a J-beta primer mix. From the 5' RACE reads, TCRdb called clonotypes with MiXCR, one entry per CDR3 protein. Here the sample spans 900,000 to 950,000 distinct CDR3 sequences, under 35% being singletons. The data were also submitted as part of a second study, on T cells of mothers and their children.

The source material was blood. These receptor sequences come from a woman aged 35 to 49 in good health.

This clonotype has a count of ten or more. The CDR3 reads CASSQEPGGYEQYF. In nucleotides, the CDR3 is TGCGCCAGCAGCCAAGAACCAGGCGGTTACGAGCAGTACTTC. The J gene is TRBJ2-7, the V gene TRBV4-3; the D is unclear. The ends were cut back, 0 bases at V and 4 bases at J, with 10 bases in the middle. Germline V CDR1 and CDR2: LGHNA, YSLEER. This CDR3 spans 14 amino acids.

The CDR3 DNA is TGTGCCAGCAGTCCGTTACAGGGTACCGGGGAAACTGAAGCTTTCTTT. This sequence encodes CASSPLQGTGETEAFF. V gene TRBV28 combines with J gene TRBJ1-1; D possibly corresponds to TRBD1 (6 bases). The CDR3 has 16 amino acids. The germline V and J ends were trimmed by 5 bases and 5 bases, with 21 bases remaining between them. The V gene's germline CDR1 is MDHEN and CDR2 SYDVKM. Drawing the rest from reference TRBV28 and TRBJ1-1, the complete variable domain is DVKVTQSSRYLVKRTGEKVFLECVQDMDHENMFWYRQDPGLGLRLIYFSYDVKMKEKGDIPEGYSVSREKKERFSLILESASTNQTSMYLCASSPLQGTGETEAFFGQGTRLTVV.

This clonotype has at least ten counts. The CDR3 nucleotides are TGTGCCAGCACCCAATCCCGCTCGGGCTACGAGCAGTACTTC. As protein: CASTQSRSGYEQYF. This chain links TRBV11-2 with TRBJ2-7, with no clear D. Per the germline V gene, CDR1 is SGHAT and CDR2 is FQNNGV. V lost 7 bases and J 3 bases, leaving 16 bases between the germline ends. This CDR3 has 14 amino acids.

The table lists this clonotype with a few counts. V and J are TRBV5-5 and TRBJ2-3, with 9 positions matching TRBD1. Germline V gene sequence: CDR1 SGHKS, CDR2 YYEKEE (reference sequence). The CDR3 runs to 14 residues. Trimming took 4 bases from V and 3 from J; bases not matched to a gene: 3. In DNA, the CDR3 is TGTGCCAGCAGCATACAGGGGGCTACAGATACGCAGTATTTT. Its protein product is CASSIQGATDTQYF.

The rearrangement joins TRBV6-5 to TRBJ1-2; the match to TRBD1 covers 7 bases. The CDR3 totals 14 residues. Germline trimming cut 5 bases from V and 3 bases from J; bases unmatched to any gene: 6. CDR1 and CDR2 from the germline V gene are MNHEY and SVGAGI. The CDR3 DNA sequence: TGTGCCAGCAGTACGGGACAGCGATACTATGGCTACACCTTC. This translates into CASSTGQRYYGYTF.

The chain employs TRBV7-6 and TRBJ2-1; D remains unclear. With 1 base removed from V and 6 bases from J, the gap between germline ends came to 10 bases. This CDR3 spans 14 amino acids. CDR1 and CDR2 from the germline V gene are SGHVS and FNYEAQ. This chain's CDR3 is CASSLVYGLNEQFF. The CDR3 region has the DNA TGTGCCAGCAGCTTAGTTTACGGGCTCAATGAGCAGTTCTTC.

This clonotype came up a few times. The junction departs from the called germline gene at one end, perhaps through a read error. This chain links TRBV2 with TRBJ2-7, with D perhaps matching TRBD1 (6 bases). The CDR3 spans 14 residues. Germline values: CDR1 SNHLY, CDR2 FYNNEI. The CDR3 is CVSNLQGETYEQYF. In DNA, the CDR3 is TGTGTCAGCAATTTACAGGGCGAAACCTACGAGCAGTACTTC. Variable domain in full (rest from reference TRBV2 and TRBJ2-7): EPEVTQTPSHQVTQMGQEVILRCVPISNHLYFYWYRQILGQKVEFLVSFYNNEISEKSEIFDDQFSVERPDGSNFTLKIRSTKLEDSAMYFCVSNLQGETYEQYFGPGTRLTVT.

The chain employs TRBV29-1 and TRBJ2-1, with TRBD2 matching over 9 bases. The J segment lost 2 bases and the V segment lost 3 bases, leaving 8 bases of the junction unmatched. Looked up from germline, CDR1 is SQVTM and CDR2 is ANQGSEA. The CDR3 is made up of 16 amino acids. The CDR3 region is CSVDRASGITYNEQFF. The CDR3 DNA reads as TGCAGCGTTGACCGGGCTAGCGGGATCACCTACAATGAGCAGTTCTTC.

This clonotype was recorded a few times. The chain links TRBV19 to TRBJ1-1; no clear D gene. CDR1 and CDR2 from the germline V gene are LNHDA and SQIVND (reference sequence). Deletions cut 4 bases from V and 2 bases from J, with 14 bases between. CDR3 length: 15 amino acids. Here the CDR3 DNA reads TGTGCCAGTAGTACTTCCGGACGGAAAAACACTGAAGCTTTCTTT. It encodes CASSTSGRKNTEAFF.

This clonotype was observed at least ten times. The chain carries TRBV25-1 and TRBJ2-4; 7 bases are a match to TRBD1. The CDR3 totals 13 residues. The trim removed 3 bases at V and 13 bases at J, leaving 9 bases unmatched. The germline gives CDR1 MGHDK, CDR2 SYGVNS. The CDR3 coding sequence is TGTGCCAGCAGTGACACAGGGGTCGGAGAGCAGTACTTC. Translation: CASSDTGVGEQYF.

This chain joins TRBV6-2 or TRBV6-3 and TRBJ2-3; the D gene is possibly TRBD2 (6 bases). CDR1 is MNHEY, CDR2 SVGEGT, per germline. The CDR3 spans 16 residues. V gave up 2 bases and J gave up 6 bases, with 18 bases separating them. CDR3 region: CASSYDSGQKRDTQYF. For the CDR3, the DNA is TGTGCCAGCAGTTACGATAGCGGCCAAAAGCGGGATACGCAGTATTTT.

The chain carries TRBV15 and TRBJ1-4; TRBD1 might be the D (5 bases). Germline lookup yields CDR1 LNHNV and CDR2 YYDKDF (reference sequence). V was pared by 0 bases and J by 6 bases, with 8 bases between. CDR3 length: 14 amino acids. The CDR3 protein is CATSRDAGDEKLFF. Here the CDR3 DNA reads TGTGCCACCAGCAGAGATGCGGGGGATGAAAAACTGTTTTTT.

The chain recombines TRBV12-3 or TRBV12-4 with TRBJ2-7; D may be TRBD1 (5 bases). V was clipped by 3 bases and J by 7 bases, with 13 bases between them. There are 13 residues in the CDR3. The CDR3 DNA follows: TGTGCCAGCAGTTTTGGGGCGATGGGGGAGCAGTACTTC. Its protein is CASSFGAMGEQYF.

This clonotype appeared a few times. The chain is built from TRBV28 and TRBJ2-1, with TRBD1 matching over 7 bases. The germline V gene encodes CDR1 MDHEN and CDR2 SYDVKM. The CDR3 has 14 amino acids. The V gene end was trimmed by 6 bases and the J gene end by 5 bases; junction bases not matched to a gene: 7. CDR3 amino acids: CASRDSGTDNEQFF. The CDR3 DNA follows: TGTGCCAGCAGGGATTCCGGGACAGACAATGAGCAGTTCTTC.

V usage is TRBV7-2 and J usage is TRBJ2-1, with D unclear. The CDR3 has 12 residues. Deletions cut 8 bases from V and 7 bases from J, with 12 bases between. Per germline, CDR1 SGHTA and CDR2 FQGNSA. This CDR3 is CASRLRVNEQFF. CDR3 DNA sequence: TGTGCCAGCCGATTAAGAGTTAATGAGCAGTTCTTC.

This clonotype was seen repeatedly, ten times or more. This chain joins TRBV29-1 and TRBJ1-2, with 8 bases matching TRBD1. Unmatched junction bases numbered 6, after V lost 7 bases and J lost 2 bases. The CDR3 runs to 13 residues. Germline-derived CDR1 and CDR2 are SQVTM and ANQGSEA. CDR3 region: CSDRTGINYGYTF. Here the CDR3 DNA reads TGCAGCGATAGGACAGGGATCAACTATGGCTACACCTTC.

This clonotype appeared a few times. This rearrangement joins TRBV7-3 to TRBJ2-5; 9 bases agree with TRBD2. The CDR3 length is 17 residues. Per the germline V gene, CDR1 is SGHTA and CDR2 is FQGTGA. Trimming cost V 2 bases and J 4 bases; bases outside gene matches: 11. Here the CDR3 DNA reads TGTGCCAGCAGCTTACGGGTCGGCGGGGGGGCCGGAGAGACCCAGTACTTC. Its protein product is CASSLRVGGGAGETQYF.

This clonotype occurred a few times. This chain joins TRBV7-8 and TRBJ2-5; the D is unclear. From germline, CDR1 is SGHVS and CDR2 FQNEAQ. Deletions cut 2 bases from V and 2 bases from J, with 9 bases between. The CDR3 contains 14 residues. CDR3: CASSLYDEQETQYF. The DNA for the CDR3 is TGTGCCAGCAGCTTATATGACGAGCAAGAGACCCAGTACTTC.

This clonotype showed up many times. V gene TRBV20-1 combines with J gene TRBJ2-7; 14 bases are a match to TRBD2. This CDR3 comprises 15 residues. From germline, CDR1 is DFQATT and CDR2 SNEGSKA (reference sequence). J was trimmed by 0 bases and V by 6 bases; bases with no gene match: 4. CDR3 DNA sequence: TGCAGTGCAACCGGACTAGCGGGGGGCTCCTACGAGCAGTACTTC. Protein product: CSATGLAGGSYEQYF.

This clonotype has only a few counts. The chain has TRBV12-3 or TRBV12-4 and TRBJ1-2; D call uncertain. V was clipped by 4 bases and J by 4 bases, with 7 bases between them. The CDR3 length is 12 residues. For the CDR3, the DNA is TGTGCCAGCAGTTATACAGCCTATGGCTACACCTTC. Amino acids: CASSYTAYGYTF.

The V gene is TRBV14, the J gene TRBJ2-7; 11 bases fit TRBD2. CDR3 length: 19 residues. Germline lookup yields CDR1 SGHDN and CDR2 FVKESK. The trim removed 3 bases at V and 2 bases at J, leaving 15 bases unmatched. The CDR3 region is CASSHYPGGTSGNPYEQYF. The CDR3 nucleotides are TGTGCCAGCAGCCACTACCCTGGAGGGACTAGCGGTAATCCCTACGAGCAGTACTTC.

The rearrangement joins TRBV18 to TRBJ2-7, with 8 bases lining up with TRBD1. The V and J ends lost 6 bases and 2 bases, in that order; junction bases with no gene match: 9. CDR3 length: 15 amino acids. CDR1 KGHSH and CDR2 LQKENI come from the germline V gene. The CDR3 DNA is TGTGCCAGCTCCGATATGGACAGGGCCACCTACGAGCAGTACTTC. Protein sequence: CASSDMDRATYEQYF.

The V gene is TRBV28, the J gene TRBJ1-2; D uncertain. Germline lookup yields CDR1 MDHEN and CDR2 SYDVKM. V dropped 2 bases and J dropped 4 bases, with 8 bases sitting between them. The CDR3 spans 13 residues. CDR3 nucleotides: TGTGCCAGCAGTTTAAAGCCCATCTATGGCTACACCTTC. Protein: CASSLKPIYGYTF.

V gene TRBV18 combines with J gene TRBJ1-2; 8 bases are a match to TRBD1. The germline CDR1 and CDR2 sequences are KGHSH and LQKENI. The CDR3 totals 19 residues. Losses at the gene ends were 1 base for V and 4 bases for J; bases not matched to a gene: 17. CDR3 sequence (DNA): TGTGCCAGCTCACCACGGCCAGGACAGGGCACTATTCCCCTCTATGGCTACACCTTC. This sequence encodes CASSPRPGQGTIPLYGYTF.

The count of this clonotype is one. Given a much more abundant clone one base away, this may be a read error. J is TRBJ2-5 and V is TRBV29-1; 7 bases are shared with TRBD1. The germline V gene has CDR1 SQVTM and CDR2 ANQGSEA. The CDR3 length is 14 residues. V lost 1 base, J lost 1 base, and 3 bases stayed unmatched. In DNA, the CDR3 is TGCAGCGTTGAAGTCGGGACAGCCCAAGAGACCCAGTACTTC. Encoded protein: CSVEVGTAQETQYF. The full variable domain, completed using reference TRBV29-1 and TRBJ2-5, is SAVISQKPSRDICQRGTSLTIQCQVDSQVTMMFWYRQQPGQSLTLIATANQGSEATYESGFVIDKFPISRPNLTFSTLTVSNMSPEDSSIYLCSVEVGTAQETQYFGPGTRLLVL.

This clonotype has a handful of counts. A much larger clone lies one base from this, so it may be a read error. This rearrangement joins TRBV7-2 to TRBJ2-3; no definite D call. Germline lookup yields CDR1 SGHTA and CDR2 FQGNSA. CDR3 length: 13 residues. The CDR3 is CASSLFAGDMQYF. CDR3 DNA sequence: TGTGCCAGCAGCTTATTCGCTGGAGATATGCAGTATTTT.

The chain employs TRBV7-9 and TRBJ2-2; tentative D call: TRBD2 (5 bases). V lost 8 bases to trimming and J lost 7 bases, with 14 bases between them. The CDR3 is 13 amino acids. CDR1 is SEHNR, CDR2 FQNEAQ, per germline (reference sequence). CDR3 bases: TGTGCCAGCGAGGATGGCCGGGACGGGGAGCTGTTTTTT. It yields the protein CASEDGRDGELFF.

Many counts were recorded for this clonotype. The chain recombines TRBV28 with TRBJ2-3; a possible D gene is TRBD1 (6 bases). In germline, CDR1 is MDHEN, CDR2 SYDVKM. This CDR3 comprises 15 residues. Trimming took off 5 bases at V and 0 bases at J, with 12 bases between the two ends. CDR3 loop: CASSPRDTSTDTQYF. CDR3 DNA: TGTGCCAGCAGTCCCCGGGACACTAGCACAGATACGCAGTATTTT.

A word on this clonotype: Germline is not matched at one junction end, which may reflect a read error. The chain is built from TRBV7-3 and TRBJ2-1, with 9 nucleotides matching TRBD2. Germline CDR1 reads SGHTA; CDR2 reads FQGTGA. CDR3 length: 17 residues. The CDR3 DNA reads TGTGTCAGCAGCTTAACGCTTGCTAGCGGGACATACAATGAGCAGTTCTTC. Its translation: CVSSLTLASGTYNEQFF.

The chain has TRBV7-2 and TRBJ1-1; no clear D gene. CDR1 and CDR2 (germline): SGHTA, FQGNSA. This CDR3 region has 14 residues. The V end lost 1 base, the J end lost 1 base, and 7 bases lay between the germline ends. CDR3 DNA sequence: TGTGCCAGCAGCTTAGAACGGTCGAACACTGAAGCTTTCTTT. This sequence encodes CASSLERSNTEAFF. The entire variable domain, with the rest obtained from reference TRBV7-2 and TRBJ1-1, is as follows: GAGVSQSPSNKVTEKGKDVELRCDPISGHTALYWYRQSLGQGLEFLIYFQGNSAPDKSGLPSDRFSAERTGGSVSTLTIQRTQQEDSAVYLCASSLERSNTEAFFGQGTRLTVV.

This clonotype appeared many times. V and J are TRBV5-5 and TRBJ2-7, with D tentatively TRBD1 (6 bases). V was trimmed by 3 bases and J by 3 bases, leaving 13 bases between them. Germline V gene data show CDR1 as SGHKS and CDR2 as YYEKEE (reference sequence). The CDR3 has 14 residues. CDR3 sequence (DNA): TGTGCCAGCAGCTCGTACAGGGAATACTACGAGCAGTACTTC. Amino acids: CASSSYREYYEQYF. Filled out from reference TRBV5-5 and TRBJ2-7, the complete variable domain reads DAGVTQSPTHLIKTRGQQVTLRCSPISGHKSVSWYQQVLGQGPQFIFQYYEKEERGRGNFPDRFSARQFPNYSSELNVNALLLGDSALYLCASSSYREYYEQYFGPGTRLTVT.

This clonotype has a handful of counts. The CDR3 reads CATKLGTNEKLFF. In nucleotides, the CDR3 is TGTGCCACCAAGCTAGGGACTAATGAAAAACTGTTTTTT. V usage is TRBV27 and J usage is TRBJ1-4; no clear D. CDR1 MNHEY and CDR2 SMNVEV come from the germline V gene (reference sequence). This CDR3 region has 13 residues. Trimming pared 10 bases from V and 2 bases from J, leaving 11 bases between.